This TCR beta chain derives from a study of blood T cell repertoires in COVID-19. Turning to the study itself: The United States, Italy and Spain supplied acute and convalescent COVID-19 samples.

Authors' data handling: Scientists estimated how many nucleated cells there were by amplifying reference gene primers. The assay was immunoSEQ multiplex PCR, and TCRdb's table has in-frame clones only and misses some. V, J and clone size derive from that table, while D and trimming were established from the DNA sequence. In the table there are 350,000 to 400,000 clones, about 89% of which are singletons. Seattle's cohort entered during active infection and was followed longitudinally. The source of this sequence is a woman aged 30 to 39 with COVID-19, enrolled during active disease. The sample comprised peripheral blood.

CDR3: CASGRGGLSAGELFF. CDR3 nucleotides: TGTGCCAGCGGGCGGGGGGGCCTGAGCGCCGGGGAGCTGTTTTTT. This chain connects TRBV7-2 to TRBJ2-2, with TRBD2 identical over 9 bases. This CDR3 contains 15 residues. Germline CDR1 SGHTA, CDR2 FQGNSA. The junction had 10 bases not matched to a gene; V was cut back by 8 bases and J by 6 bases.